This T cell receptor beta chain was found in a study of blood T cells in healthy people across ages. The study, taken as a whole, reports: Both higher diversity and more naive CD4+ cells marked long-lived donors when set against aged donors.

Germline CDR1 SGHRS, CDR2 YFSETQ. The CDR3 length is 14 residues. Trimming took 6 bases from V and 4 from J, leaving 14 bases between them. Sample donors were healthy Caucasian individuals that came from Russia, aged roughly 6 to 95. The sample holds many counts of this clonotype. The antigen is not known. The authors ran a second PCR of about 7 to 11 cycles using a sample-barcoded 5' primer and a J-beta primer mix. TCRdb fed the 5' RACE reads into MiXCR, producing one record per CDR3 protein. Of 1.5 million to 2 million distinct CDR3 sequences listed, about 30% are singletons. This rearrangement joins TRBV5-1 to TRBJ2-1, with D perhaps TRBD2 (6 bases). The specimen was blood. The sequence derives from a woman aged 25-40 years in good health. In DNA, the CDR3 is TGCGCCAGCACTCCGGGAGCCCCTTACAATGAGCAGTTCTTC. Amino acids: CASTPGAPYNEQFF.